The subject of this entry is one T cell receptor (beta chain). What it binds is not known. One junction end disagrees with the germline gene, perhaps due to a read error. With the read ending 3 residues before the CDR3 end, the germline J gene is used to fill in that end. CD4+CD25+CD127- Tregs, CD4+CD25- non-Tregs, CD4 and CD8 cells were sorted. This record comes from a study of Tregs in tolerant kidney transplant recipients. This CDR3 has 14 amino acids. Germline V gene sequence: CDR1 LGHNA, CDR2 YNFKEQ. Some clones are missing from TCRdb's copy, which holds only in-frame ones; the method was immunoSEQ multiplex PCR. The sample includes 50,000 or so clones. Findings and limits, study-wide: For some patients, primers changed over time, blocking nucleotide-level comparison. The most relevant donor-specific Treg TCRbeta repertoire apparently came from expansion with activated donor B cells.

This receptor was obtained from a human donor who received a combined kidney and bone marrow transplant. This chain joins TRBV4-2 and TRBJ2-3, with unresolved D. The sample was CD4+ T cells from blood, taken before the transplant. The chain's CDR3 is CASSQGHGTDTQYF. The CDR3 bases that were read are TGCGCCAGCAGCCAAGGGCATGGCACAGATACG.